These 6 T cell receptor beta chains were all obtained from the same sample, sequenced in a study of blood T cell repertoires in COVID-19. Profiled with immunoSEQ multiplex PCR; TCRdb holds only in-frame clones, not every one. This sample carries about 97,000 clones, 80% to 90% of them seen once, and the ten largest clones take around 9.5%. Sequencing was done on a sample of peripheral blood. All receptors derive from a man between 35 and 55 years old with active or convalescent COVID-19.

This clone has more than one count but fewer than ten. V gene TRBV7-2 combines with J gene TRBJ1-5; 9 positions agree with TRBD1. The junction had 6 bases not matched to a gene; V was cut back by 3 bases and J by 3 bases. CDR3 length equals 16 residues. The germline V gene has CDR1 SGHTA and CDR2 FQGNSA. In DNA form, the CDR3 reads TGTGCCAGCAGCTTTTCCGGGACAGGGCCCAATCAGCCCCAGCATTTT. It yields the protein CASSFSGTGPNQPQHF. The whole variable domain, remainder taken from reference TRBV7-2 and TRBJ1-5, is GAGVSQSPSNKVTEKGKDVELRCDPISGHTALYWYRQSLGQGLEFLIYFQGNSAPDKSGLPSDRFSAERTGGSVSTLTIQRTQQEDSAVYLCASSFSGTGPNQPQHFGDGTRLSIL.

V gene TRBV20-1 combines with J gene TRBJ1-5; possible D gene TRBD1, 5 bases. V lost 3 bases and J lost 4, with 10 bases in between. Germline CDR1 and CDR2: DFQATT and SNEGSKA (reference sequence). There are 13 residues in the CDR3. The CDR3 loop is CSASSTANQPQHF. The CDR3 DNA follows: TGCAGTGCTAGTTCGACAGCAAATCAGCCCCAGCATTTT.

V and J are TRBV30 and TRBJ2-2; no clear D. The germline CDR1 and CDR2 sequences are GTSNPN and SVGIG (reference sequence). Trimming took off 0 bases at V and 2 bases at J, with 13 bases between the two ends. The CDR3 sequence is 16 residues long. CDR3: CAWSVATPRNTGELFF. CDR3 DNA: TGTGCCTGGAGTGTGGCGACACCCCGAAACACCGGGGAGCTGTTTTTT.

This rearrangement joins TRBV27 to TRBJ1-3; D might be TRBD1 (5 bases). V was trimmed by 9 bases and J by 4 bases, leaving 7 bases between them. This CDR3 comprises 11 residues. The germline V gene has CDR1 MNHEY and CDR2 SMNVEV (reference sequence). The CDR3 loop reads CARYRGNTIYF. CDR3 nucleotide sequence: TGTGCCAGGTACAGGGGAAACACCATATATTTT.

This clone was counted a single time. V usage is TRBV19 and J usage is TRBJ2-3, with 7 bases fitting TRBD1. The length of the CDR3 is 20 residues. The germline CDR1 and CDR2 sequences are LNHDA and SQIVND (reference sequence). J lost 0 bases, V lost 1 base, and 16 bases had no gene match. CDR3 DNA sequence: TGTGCCAGTAGTATAGGGTGGACAGGCGGTGGGAACCCTAGCACAGATACGCAGTATTTT. Amino acid sequence: CASSIGWTGGGNPSTDTQYF.

This chain uses TRBV5-6 with TRBJ2-7; D might be TRBD2 (7 bases). The V end was cut by 3 bases, the J end by 2 bases, with 12 bases between. The germline gives CDR1 SGHDT, CDR2 YYEEEE. This CDR3 spans 14 amino acids. CDR3 nucleotides: TGTGCCAGCAGCTCGAGGGGGGGCGCCTACGAGCAGTACTTC. It is translated as CASSSRGGAYEQYF.